The table lists the clone carrying this T cell receptor beta chain with a few counts. No antigen is known for it. Together with a sample-barcoded 5' primer, a J-beta primer mix was included in a second PCR lasting roughly 6 to 12 cycles. Each cDNA molecule was tagged by a template-switch adaptor with 12 random nucleotides. MiXCR, run by TCRdb on the 5' RACE reads, gives a single entry per CDR3 protein. The sample records 1,800,000 or so distinct CDR3 sequences, around 42% being singletons. The CDR3 totals 15 residues. Germline loops: CDR1 SGHRS, CDR2 YFSETQ. Isolated per sample were at least 6 million PBMCs. These data are taken from a study of blood T cells in healthy people across ages. Findings of the study overall: There was a strong correlation between TCR beta diversity and naive T cell percentage. Versus aged donors, long-lived donors had higher diversity and more naive CD4+ cells.

Material: blood. The source is a human donor in good health. J is TRBJ2-4 and V is TRBV5-1; D is perhaps TRBD1 (5 bases). The J call is in doubt because the DNA end fits TRBJ2-7 better. The CDR3 protein is CASSPGIGAINEQYF. Here the CDR3 DNA reads TGCGCCAGCAGCCCTGGCATAGGGGCGATCAACGAGCAGTACTTC.